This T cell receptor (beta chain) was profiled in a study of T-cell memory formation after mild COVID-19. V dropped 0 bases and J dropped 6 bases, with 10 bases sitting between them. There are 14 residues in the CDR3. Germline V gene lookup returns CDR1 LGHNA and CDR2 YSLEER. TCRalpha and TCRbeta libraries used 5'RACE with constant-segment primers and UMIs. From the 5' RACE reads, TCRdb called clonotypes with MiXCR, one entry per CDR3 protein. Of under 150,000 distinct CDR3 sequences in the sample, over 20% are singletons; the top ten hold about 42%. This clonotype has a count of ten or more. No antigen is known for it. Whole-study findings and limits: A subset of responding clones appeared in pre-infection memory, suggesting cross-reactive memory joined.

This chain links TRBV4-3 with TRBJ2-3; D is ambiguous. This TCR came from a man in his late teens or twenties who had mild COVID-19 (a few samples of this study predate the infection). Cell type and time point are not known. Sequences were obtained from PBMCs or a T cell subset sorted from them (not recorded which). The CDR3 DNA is TGCGCCAGCAGCCAAGATGGATCAGGCGATACGCAGTATTTT. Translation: CASSQDGSGDTQYF.